The rows below give T cell receptor beta chains drawn from one sample of a study of shared clonotypes between healthy human individuals. The table came from immunoSEQ multiplex PCR; TCRdb's copy has only in-frame clones and leaves some out. Of roughly 2,300,000 clones listed, around 93% are singletons. The material sequenced was naive CD4+ T cells from PBMCs. Receptor source: a man aged 18 to 29 in good health. Some clones in this sample may be carry-over from other donors' samples. Both conserved end residues are trimmed from each CDR3. A D gene is named only where the DNA matches it firmly.

length,J,D,V,CDR3
15,TRBJ2-3,TRBD1,TRBV7-6,ASSFTVLGQRTDTQY
12,TRBJ2-7,TRBD1,TRBV5-1,ASSPGQGFGEQY
14,TRBJ2-1,TRBD2,TRBV7-9,ASSLTSGSIYNEQF
11,TRBJ1-1,NA,TRBV19,ASSPPLNTEAF
12,TRBJ2-3,NA,TRBV4-1,ASSQDPSSDTQY
11,TRBJ2-1,NA,TRBV9,ASSVSAYNEQF
12,TRBJ1-2,NA,TRBV15,ATSRDGRGHGYT
13,TRBJ1-5,NA,TRBV28,AARTGSNSNQPQH
13,TRBJ2-1,NA,TRBV5-1,ASSLAGALEAEQF
15,TRBJ2-5,NA,TRBV7-3,ASSFPVGILTQETQY
13,TRBJ2-1,NA,TRBV5-1,ASSLVGPRNNEQF
14,TRBJ2-7,NA,TRBV7-2,ASSSSGTGRSYEQY
13,TRBJ2-7,TRBD2,TRBV27,ASSVLAGVSYEQY
13,TRBJ2-2,TRBD2,TRBV7-2,ASSPQGTSMGELF
13,TRBJ2-7,NA,TRBV18,ASSLGRGQAYEQY
12,TRBJ2-7,NA,TRBV28,ASRKRMLSYEQY
13,TRBJ2-7,NA,TRBV28,ASNLRARSSYEQY
12,TRBJ2-3,NA,TRBV5-4,ASSLRTYTDTQY
12,TRBJ2-1,TRBD1,TRBV5-1,ASTTGQGPNEQF
12,TRBJ2-7,NA,TRBV4-1,ASSQDPRLDEQY
14,TRBJ2-7,TRBD2,TRBV9,ASSPQPAGAAYEQY
12,TRBJ2-1,TRBD2,TRBV28,ASSSGTSNRARF
14,TRBJ1-2,TRBD1,TRBV9,ASTLKGDRYNYGYT
15,TRBJ2-3,TRBD2,TRBV5-4,ASTWGGSLQNTDTQY
11,TRBJ2-2,NA,TRBV6-4,ASSVENTGELF
12,TRBJ2-7,NA,TRBV7-8,ASSLRKAAYEQY
12,TRBJ1-5,NA,TRBV19,ASTQWSTEQPQH
10,TRBJ2-3,NA,TRBV5-5,ASSYLTDEQY
14,TRBJ2-3,NA,TRBV5-1,ASSLVGGVGTDTQY
13,TRBJ2-3,NA,TRBV29-1,SVARAQGSTDTQY
13,TRBJ2-3,TRBD2,TRBV2,ASSGTSGSTDTQY
14,TRBJ1-1,NA,TRBV15,ATSGGRTGRTDAAF
10,TRBJ2-7,NA,TRBV28,ASSLGPLFRY
11,TRBJ1-2,NA,TRBV29-1,SVVTAARSGYT
12,TRBJ1-5,TRBD1,TRBV6-1,ASGGTGGNQPQH
13,TRBJ2-2,NA,TRBV2,ASSYTGIGTGELF
12,TRBJ2-2,NA,TRBV5-1,ASSRDSSTGELF
14,TRBJ1-2,TRBD1,TRBV19,ASSIQLGQGWGGYT
13,TRBJ2-5,TRBD2,TRBV7-3,ASSSGTSGLETQY
12,TRBJ2-3,NA,TRBV6-1,ASRAEDGTDTQY
13,TRBJ1-1,TRBD1,TRBV11-2,ASSPYRTGMVEAF
10,TRBJ1-5,NA,TRBV18,ASSPTAEPQH
13,TRBJ1-5,NA,TRBV6-1,ASSERRDSISPQH
18,TRBJ2-7,TRBD1,TRBV28,ASSSYSGTGAGADSYEQY
11,TRBJ2-3,TRBD2,TRBV29-1,SVDLGGVDTQY
12,TRBJ1-5,NA,TRBV9,ASSVGTDNQPQH
12,TRBJ2-7,NA,TRBV5-1,ASSLDRTFYEQY
14,TRBJ2-2,NA,TRBV5-1,ASSLAGLDRAGELF
9,TRBJ2-1,NA,TRBV2,ATQGYNEQF
13,TRBJ1-2,NA,TRBV5-8,ASSLRTGSNYGYT
9,TRBJ2-7,NA,TRBV20-1,SAPTAYEQY
10,TRBJ1-5,NA,TRBV15,ATSRDQQPQH